These 19 T cell receptor beta chains were sequenced from one sample in a study of cytomegalovirus exposure and HLA in healthy donors. PCR primers comprised 60 Vbeta and 13 Jbeta primers. Assay used: immunoSEQ multiplex PCR; TCRdb lists only in-frame clones, some missing. This sample has around 160,000 clones, with 77% found just once. The material sequenced was PBMCs. Receptors were obtained from a woman aged 40 to 50 in good health and CMV-seropositive.

This chain connects TRBV9 to TRBJ1-1, with a tentative D call TRBD1 (6 bases). This CDR3 comprises 15 residues. CDR1 is SGDLS, CDR2 YYNGEE, per germline. Trimming left V 2 bases short and J 1 base short, with 12 bases between. CDR3 in DNA: TGTGCCAGCAGCGTCTCCGGGACAACGAACACTGAAGCTTTCTTT. This gives the protein CASSVSGTTNTEAFF.

The chain uses TRBV30 and TRBJ1-1; D uncertain. V was cut by 1 base and J by 4 bases, with 13 bases left in between. CDR3 size: 14 residues. The germline gives CDR1 GTSNPN, CDR2 SVGIG (reference sequence). The CDR3, as DNA: TGTGCCTGGAGTGACCCTAATCGTCGCACTGAAGCTTTCTTT. Protein product: CAWSDPNRRTEAFF. Together with reference TRBV30 and TRBJ1-1, the CDR3 gives the full variable domain: SQTIHQWPATLVQPVGSPLSLECTVEGTSNPNLYWYRQAAGRGLQLLFYSVGIGQISSEVPQNLSASRPQDRQFILSSKKLLLSDSGFYLCAWSDPNRRTEAFFGQGTRLTVV.

The chain has TRBV5-8 and TRBJ2-7, with 9 bases identical to TRBD2. This CDR3 has 14 residues. The germline gives CDR1 SGHTS, CDR2 YDEGEE. Trimming cost V 5 bases and J 2 bases; bases outside gene matches: 5. The CDR3 coding sequence is TGTGCCAGCAGTTCTTCTAGCGGGGCCTACGAGCAGTACTTC. This translates into CASSSSSGAYEQYF. The complete variable domain, with remaining parts taken from reference TRBV5-8 and TRBJ2-7, reads EAGVTQSPTHLIKTRGQQATLRCSPISGHTSVYWYQQALGLGLQFLLWYDEGEERNRGNFPPRFSGRQFPNYSSELNVNALELEDSALYLCASSSSSGAYEQYFGPGTRLTVT.

The chain couples TRBV27 to TRBJ2-7; possibly TRBD2 for D (6 bases). V shed 2 bases and J shed 7 bases, with 18 bases lying between them. The CDR3 has 15 residues. Germline V gene sequence: CDR1 MNHEY, CDR2 SMNVEV (reference sequence). The CDR3 nucleotides read TGTGCCAGCAGTTTAAGGCTCGGGCCCGCGGGGGAGCAGTACTTC. It encodes CASSLRLGPAGEQYF.

The chain uses TRBV2 and TRBJ2-1; D might be TRBD2 (7 bases). V was shortened by 4 bases and J by 7 bases, with 23 bases between the two germline ends. This CDR3 is 17 amino acids long. Germline-derived CDR1 and CDR2 are SNHLY and FYNNEI. DNA for the CDR3: TGTGCCAGCAGTGTCGCGGGGGCTCCGGTCTTCGGGAATGAGCAGTTCTTC. Protein sequence: CASSVAGAPVFGNEQFF.

The rearrangement joins TRBV28 to TRBJ1-6; D gene unclear. Trimming pared 3 bases from V and 1 base from J, leaving 4 bases between. Germline CDR1 reads MDHEN; CDR2 reads SYDVKM. The CDR3 is 14 residues long. CDR3 amino acids: CASSLASYNSPLHF. CDR3 nucleotides: TGTGCCAGCAGTTTGGCATCCTATAATTCACCCCTCCACTTT. The entire variable domain, with the rest obtained from reference TRBV28 and TRBJ1-6, is as follows: DVKVTQSSRYLVKRTGEKVFLECVQDMDHENMFWYRQDPGLGLRLIYFSYDVKMKEKGDIPEGYSVSREKKERFSLILESASTNQTSMYLCASSLASYNSPLHFGNGTRLTVT.

The chain has TRBV7-9 and TRBJ2-5; D is unresolved. Germline CDR1 reads SEHNR; CDR2 reads FQNEAQ (reference sequence). Deletions cut 4 bases from V and 2 bases from J, with 11 bases between. The CDR3 spans 14 residues. CDR3 nucleotide sequence: TGTGCCAGCAGCTCTGAACTCAATCAAGAGACCCAGTACTTC. Translating gives CASSSELNQETQYF.

This chain joins TRBV20-1 and TRBJ2-1, with D perhaps matching TRBD2 (5 bases). Trimming removed 6 bases from V and 10 bases from J, with 13 bases in between. Germline V gives CDR1 DFQATT, CDR2 SNEGSKA (reference sequence). The CDR3 is 11 amino acids. CDR3 sequence (DNA): TGCAGTGCCGGTGGAGCGGTCGAGCAGTTCTTC. It is translated as CSAGGAVEQFF.

This clone was recorded a few times. The genes are TRBV27 and TRBJ2-7, with 7 nucleotides matching TRBD1. V gave up 2 bases and J gave up 3 bases; unmatched junction bases: 1. CDR1 MNHEY and CDR2 SMNVEV come from the germline V gene (reference sequence). The CDR3 loop spans 13 amino acids. The CDR3 protein is CASSLTGVYEQYF. The CDR3 DNA follows: TGTGCCAGCAGTTTAACAGGGGTCTACGAGCAGTACTTC.

The V and J genes are TRBV6-5 and TRBJ1-2, with D tentatively TRBD1 (5 bases). There are 14 residues in the CDR3. Germline assignment: CDR1 MNHEY and CDR2 SVGAGI. Trimming removed 6 bases from V and 8 bases from J, with 19 bases in between. The CDR3 DNA reads TGTGCCAGCAGACCCCCTATCAGCCGGGGGGGCTACACCTTC. It specifies CASRPPISRGGYTF.

V gene TRBV19 combines with J gene TRBJ2-5; 7 bases align to TRBD1. The CDR3 is 13 residues long. The V gene's germline CDR1 is LNHDA and CDR2 SQIVND (reference sequence). With 5 bases clipped from V and 6 bases from J, the junction kept 6 bases outside the gene matches. The CDR3, as DNA: TGTGCCAGTAGTGTCGACAGGGAGAAGACCCAGTACTTC. As protein: CASSVDREKTQYF.

This clone has only one observation. V gene TRBV18 combines with J gene TRBJ2-3, with D perhaps TRBD2 (5 bases). Germline V CDR1 and CDR2: KGHSH, LQKENI. The V end was cut by 5 bases, the J end by 0 bases, with 9 bases between. The CDR3 extends over 14 amino acids. The CDR3 sequence: CASSSGESTDTQYF. CDR3 DNA sequence: TGTGCCAGCTCATCCGGGGAGAGCACAGATACGCAGTATTTT.

The chain joins TRBV19 to TRBJ1-4; weak D call: TRBD1 (6 bases). The germline V and J ends were trimmed by 7 bases and 4 bases, with 10 bases remaining between them. The CDR3 extends over 13 amino acids. Germline assignment: CDR1 LNHDA and CDR2 SQIVND (reference sequence). CDR3 bases: TGTGCCAGTACCCCGGACAGTAATGAAAAACTGTTTTTT. It yields the protein CASTPDSNEKLFF.

This clone has just a few counts. This chain joins TRBV19 and TRBJ1-6; D remains ambiguous. The V end was cut by 6 bases, the J end by 7 bases, with 10 bases between. Germline lookup yields CDR1 LNHDA and CDR2 SQIVND (reference sequence). CDR3 length equals 13 residues. This CDR3 reads CASSETRNSPLHF. In DNA form, the CDR3 reads TGTGCCAGTAGCGAGACTCGCAATTCACCCCTCCACTTT.

Turning to this clone: The sample holds other DNA sequences that translate to the same CDR3. The chain uses TRBV4-3 and TRBJ2-3; 7 bases map to TRBD2. V trimming: 0 bases; J trimming: 0 bases; junction bases outside the gene matches: 3. The CDR3 contains 16 residues. Germline lookup yields CDR1 LGHNA and CDR2 YSLEER. CDR3 in amino acids: CASSQEASGSTDTQYF. In DNA, the CDR3 is TGCGCCAGCAGCCAAGAAGCTAGCGGTAGCACAGATACGCAGTATTTT.

The rearrangement links TRBV19 to TRBJ2-7, with 11 bases lining up with TRBD1. CDR3 length equals 16 residues. Germline assignment: CDR1 LNHDA and CDR2 SQIVND (reference sequence). Losses at the gene ends were 4 bases for V and 3 bases for J; bases not matched to a gene: 8. CDR3 DNA: TGTGCCAGTAGTAACCCCCGGACAGGGGGCATCTACGAGCAGTACTTC. This codes for CASSNPRTGGIYEQYF. The full variable domain, completed using reference TRBV19 and TRBJ2-7, is DGGITQSPKYLFRKEGQNVTLSCEQNLNHDAMYWYRQDPGQGLRLIYYSQIVNDFQKGDIAEGYSVSREKKESFPLTVTSAQKNPTAFYLCASSNPRTGGIYEQYFGPGTRLTVT.

This sequence joins TRBV13 and TRBJ2-5, with 9 bases aligning to TRBD2. Germline lookup yields CDR1 PRHDT and CDR2 FYEKMQ (reference sequence). The CDR3 is made up of 15 amino acids. Trimming took 5 bases from V and 1 from J; bases not matched to a gene: 5. The CDR3 here is CASSRRREGQETQYF. The CDR3 region has the DNA TGTGCCAGCAGCCGCCGGCGGGAGGGCCAAGAGACCCAGTACTTC.

V gene TRBV5-4 combines with J gene TRBJ1-1; maybe TRBD1 (5 bases). V was pared by 4 bases and J by 3 bases, with 7 bases between. CDR3 size: 12 residues. The germline gives CDR1 SGHNT, CDR2 YYREEE (reference sequence). This CDR3 reads CASSEGDTEAFF. The CDR3 nucleotides are TGTGCCAGCAGCGAAGGGGACACTGAAGCTTTCTTT.

The V and J genes are TRBV6-1 and TRBJ2-5, with 8 bases identical to TRBD1. The better agreement between TRBJ2-7 and the DNA end casts doubt on the J call. The CDR3 sequence is 18 residues long. Germline CDR1 MNHNS, CDR2 SASEGT. Here the CDR3 DNA reads TGTGCCAGCAGTGAAGCGATCAGGGGGCTAGGTGCCGGCTACGAGCAGTACTTC. Its translation is CASSEAIRGLGAGYEQYF.